This T cell receptor beta chain was sequenced during a study of T cell responses to AZD1222 COVID-19 vaccine. General study results and limits: In all cases, repertoires were sampled only after the peak T cell response. Only 5 or 6 individuals given AZD1222 were seropositive at baseline. Females outnumbered males among donors, who were mostly white British; clonal diversity was possibly underestimated. Regions left unmutated in variants are reportedly the target of nearly half of spike-specific TCRs.

On this clone itself: Its matching antigen is unknown.

The repertoire was sequenced with immunoSEQ multiplex PCR; TCRdb's copy has only in-frame clones and lacks some. The sample records roughly 140,000 clones, 90% being singletons. The CDR3 is made up of 16 amino acids. Germline values: CDR1 MDHEN, CDR2 SYDVKM. The J segment lost 0 bases and the V segment lost 4 bases, leaving 7 bases of the junction unmatched. This receptor was obtained from an adult who received the AZD1222 COVID-19 vaccine. This chain joins TRBV28 and TRBJ2-7; 9 positions agree with TRBD1. The sample consisted of peripheral blood, taken 28 days after the second AZD1222 dose. Here the CDR3 reads CASSSSGQGSSYEQYF. CDR3 coding DNA: TGTGCCAGCAGTTCCTCGGGACAGGGAAGCTCCTACGAGCAGTACTTC.